The 8 T cell receptor beta chains below all came from one sample that was sequenced in a study of CD4 and CD8 cells across lung adenocarcinoma regions. TCRdb reprocessed the PCR reads via MiXCR and lists one record per CDR3 protein. Here the sample spans over 6,500 distinct CDR3 sequences, 45% to 55% being singletons. Sequencing was carried out using CD8+ T cells from the center of a lung tumor. The source is a male donor with lung adenocarcinoma. The CD4 and CD8 labels of this study may be unreliable.

J is TRBJ2-1 and V is TRBV27; 15 bases match TRBD2. Germline-derived CDR1 and CDR2 are MNHEY and SMNVEV (reference sequence). V was clipped by 3 bases and J by 9 bases; unmatched bases: 6. The CDR3 has 16 amino acids. CDR3 DNA sequence: TGTGCCAGCAGTTTGACCTGGACTAGCGGGGGGGGTGAGCAGTTCTTC. Translated, it gives CASSLTWTSGGGEQFF.

The genes are TRBV6-1 and TRBJ2-3, with D possibly TRBD2 on 6 matching bases. Trimming cost V 0 bases and J 11 bases, with 21 bases left between them. Germline assignment: CDR1 MNHNS and CDR2 SASEGT. CDR3 length equals 16 residues. The CDR3 region has the DNA TGTGCCAGCAGTGAAGCAGGAGGGGCAGGGAGCAATGAGCAGTATTTT. Its protein product is CASSEAGGAGSNEQYF.

The gene calls are TRBV4-1 and TRBJ2-3; no firm D call. The CDR3 totals 18 residues. Trimming stripped 1 base from V and 5 bases from J, with 22 bases between. CDR1 and CDR2 (germline): MGHRA, YSYEKL. In DNA, the CDR3 is TGCGCCAGCAGCCAAGTATTTACGGCCGGGCAGCACTTAGATACGCAGTATTTT. Amino acids: CASSQVFTAGQHLDTQYF.

A remark on this clonotype: A read error may produce the germline difference seen at one junction end. J is TRBJ2-2 and V is TRBV6-1; D unresolved. Germline assignment: CDR1 MNHNS and CDR2 SASEGT. The CDR3 is made up of 16 amino acids. CDR3 amino acids: CASSTQAGSRPEELYF. The CDR3, as DNA: TGTGCCAGCAGTACCCAAGCTGGGTCGCGTCCAGAGGAGCTGTATTTT.

The chain has TRBV6-1 and TRBJ2-3; TRBD2 agrees at 11 bases. The J call may be incorrect, as the DNA end agrees better with TRBJ2-1. This CDR3 contains 14 residues. The germline gives CDR1 MNHNS, CDR2 SASEGT. Here the CDR3 reads CASTASGRMNEQFF. Written as DNA, the CDR3 is TGTGCCAGCACTGCTAGCGGGAGGATGAATGAGCAGTTCTTC.

This clonotype was observed a few times. The chain employs TRBV6-1 and TRBJ2-5; 9 bases align to TRBD2. The tail of the sequence fits TRBJ2-7 better, so the J call may be wrong. Looked up from germline, CDR1 is MNHNS and CDR2 is SASEGT. There are 14 residues in the CDR3. DNA for the CDR3: TGTGCCAGCAGAGGGCGGGGGGGCACTTACGAGCAGTACTTC. This codes for CASRGRGGTYEQYF.

This clonotype was detected ten times or more. The V and J genes are TRBV6-5 and TRBJ1-5; D unresolved. The CDR3 has 12 amino acids. CDR1 and CDR2 from the germline V gene are MNHEY and SVGAGI. V dropped 11 bases and J dropped 1 base, with 9 bases sitting between them. The CDR3: CAASNSNQPQHF. DNA for the CDR3: TGTGCCGCGTCAAACAGCAATCAGCCCCAGCATTTT.

There are a few counts of this clonotype. V and J are TRBV6-5 and TRBJ2-2, with unresolved D. Per the germline V gene, CDR1 is MNHEY and CDR2 is SVGAGI. The CDR3 is 16 residues long. V was pared by 0 bases and J by 4 bases, with 12 bases between. The CDR3 protein is CASSYSTLLVTGELFF. CDR3 bases: TGTGCCAGCAGTTACTCGACGCTCCTTGTCACCGGGGAGCTGTTTTTT.